This TCR beta chain was found in a study of CD8 T cells in Susac syndrome. Trimming cost V 4 bases and J 4 bases; bases outside gene matches: 8. The CDR3 contains 14 residues. The V gene's germline CDR1 is SQVTM and CDR2 ANQGSEA. When the RNA was reverse transcribed, random hexamers were used with an input of roughly 0.45 to 1 ug. TCR beta CDR3 was amplified by immunoSEQ covering 54 Vbeta and 13 Jbeta. MiXCR, run by TCRdb on the immunoSEQ multiplex PCR reads, gives a single entry per CDR3 protein. The sample holds more than 150,000 distinct CDR3 sequences, 90% to 95% seen once. The sequenced sample was CD4+ T cells from PBMCs. This TCR was recovered from a human donor in good health. This chain joins TRBV29-1 and TRBJ2-7; 9 bases fit TRBD1. CDR3 loop: CSVVGTGKGYEQYF. CDR3 coding DNA: TGCAGCGTTGTGGGGACAGGGAAAGGGTACGAGCAGTACTTC.